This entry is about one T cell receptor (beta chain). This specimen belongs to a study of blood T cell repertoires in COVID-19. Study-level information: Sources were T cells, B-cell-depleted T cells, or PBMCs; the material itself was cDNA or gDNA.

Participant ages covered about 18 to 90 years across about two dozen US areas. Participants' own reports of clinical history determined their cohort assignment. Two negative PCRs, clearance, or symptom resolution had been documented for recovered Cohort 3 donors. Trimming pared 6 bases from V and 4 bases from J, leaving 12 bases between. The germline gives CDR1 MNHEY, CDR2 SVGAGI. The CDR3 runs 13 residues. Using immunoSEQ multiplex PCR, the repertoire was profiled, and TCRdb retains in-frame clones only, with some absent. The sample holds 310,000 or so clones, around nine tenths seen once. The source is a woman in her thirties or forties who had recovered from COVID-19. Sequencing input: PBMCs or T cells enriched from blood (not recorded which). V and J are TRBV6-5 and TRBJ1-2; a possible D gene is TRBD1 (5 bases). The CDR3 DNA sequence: TGTGCCAGCAGGGAGGGGCTCAGCTATGGCTACACCTTC. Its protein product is CASREGLSYGYTF.